Listed here are 27 T cell receptor beta chains from one sample, sequenced in a study of blood T cell repertoires in COVID-19. Method: immunoSEQ multiplex PCR; TCRdb's copy keeps in-frame clones and lacks some. The sample consists of about 200,000 clones, approximately 88% of them appearing once. Source material: peripheral blood. All receptors come from a man aged 40-55 years with acute or convalescent COVID-19.

The rearrangement links TRBV2 to TRBJ2-3; TRBD1 agrees at 9 bases. CDR1 is SNHLY and CDR2 is FYNNEI in the germline V gene. Losses at the gene ends were 7 bases for V and 1 base for J; bases not matched to a gene: 18. The CDR3 loop spans 19 amino acids. The chain's CDR3 is CASKDVSVYRTGGTDTQYF. The CDR3 DNA follows: TGTGCCAGCAAAGACGTCTCAGTATATCGGACAGGGGGCACAGATACGCAGTATTTT. Full variable domain (outside the CDR3, taken from reference TRBV2 and TRBJ2-3): EPEVTQTPSHQVTQMGQEVILRCVPISNHLYFYWYRQILGQKVEFLVSFYNNEISEKSEIFDDQFSVERPDGSNFTLKIRSTKLEDSAMYFCASKDVSVYRTGGTDTQYFGPGTRLTVL.

V is TRBV29-1 and J is TRBJ2-2; 8 nucleotides align to TRBD1. This CDR3 has 14 residues. J gave up 4 bases and V 6 bases, and 7 bases lay outside the gene matches. Germline V lookup: CDR1 SQVTM, CDR2 ANQGSEA. CDR3: CSVKWDRSTGELFF. Here the CDR3 DNA reads TGCAGCGTGAAGTGGGACAGGTCCACCGGGGAGCTGTTTTTT.

In its sample, this clone was seen a few times. This sequence joins TRBV6-5 and TRBJ1-1; no definite D call. The CDR3 has 13 residues. V lost 5 bases, J lost 3 bases, and 10 bases lay in between. Germline CDR1 and CDR2: MNHEY and SVGAGI. The CDR3, as DNA: TGTGCCAGCAGTCTTAGTCTAGACACTGAAGCTTTCTTT. It is translated as CASSLSLDTEAFF.

The J gene is TRBJ2-7, the V gene TRBV11-1; the D gene is possibly TRBD2 (6 bases). The germline V gene encodes CDR1 SGHAT and CDR2 FQDESV (reference sequence). The CDR3 runs 16 residues. Deletions cut 5 bases from V and 0 bases from J, with 17 bases between. CDR3 amino acids: CASSLLRRASSYEQYF. In DNA, the CDR3 is TGTGCCAGCAGCCTTTTAAGGAGGGCGAGCTCCTACGAGCAGTACTTC.

V usage is TRBV12-3 or TRBV12-4 and J usage is TRBJ1-4; D is ambiguous. This CDR3 is 12 amino acids long. Deletions cut 4 bases from V and 10 bases from J, with 10 bases between. The CDR3 DNA reads as TGTGCCAGCAGTTATGAGGGCAGAAAACTGTTTTTT. The encoded protein is CASSYEGRKLFF.

The CDR3 protein is CATSRDVPGSQQPQHF. The DNA of the CDR3 is TGTGCCACCAGCAGAGATGTACCAGGGTCTCAACAGCCCCAGCATTTT. The J gene is TRBJ1-5, the V gene TRBV15; maybe TRBD1 (5 bases). CDR1 is LNHNV and CDR2 is YYDKDF in the germline V gene (reference sequence). Trimming stripped 0 bases from V and 7 bases from J, with 16 bases between. The length of the CDR3 is 16 residues.

As regards this clone: The sample carries other DNA sequences with the same CDR3. V and J are TRBV19 and TRBJ2-7, with 11 bases matching TRBD1. The V gene end was trimmed by 3 bases and the J gene end by 3 bases; junction bases not matched to a gene: 1. The germline CDR1 and CDR2 sequences are LNHDA and SQIVND (reference sequence). The CDR3 spans 14 residues. The CDR3 DNA is TGTGCCAGTAGTATTGGGACAGGGGGCTACGAGCAGTACTTC. This gives the protein CASSIGTGGYEQYF.

As regards this clone: The identical CDR3 is also encoded by other nucleotide sequences in the sample. This sequence joins TRBV18 and TRBJ1-1; TRBD1 is a possible D gene (5 bases). There are 13 residues in the CDR3. Between the trimmed V and J ends, which lost 6 bases and 1 base, there was a span of 9 bases. The germline V gene encodes CDR1 KGHSH and CDR2 LQKENI. This CDR3 is CASSRDWNTEAFF. CDR3 DNA sequence: TGTGCCAGCTCTCGGGACTGGAACACTGAAGCTTTCTTT.

The chain uses TRBV6-5 and TRBJ2-7, with D tentatively TRBD2 (6 bases). Deletions cut 8 bases from V and 2 bases from J, with 19 bases between. Germline V gene lookup returns CDR1 MNHEY and CDR2 SVGAGI. The CDR3 is made up of 15 amino acids. The CDR3 here is CASAPEGREPYEQYF. In DNA, the CDR3 is TGTGCCAGCGCCCCCGAGGGGCGGGAACCCTACGAGCAGTACTTC.

The chain is built from TRBV5-6 and TRBJ2-3; no firm D call. The germline V gene has CDR1 SGHDT and CDR2 YYEEEE. CDR3 length: 12 amino acids. V lost 0 bases, J lost 8 bases, and 7 bases lay in between. CDR3: CASSLAQATQYF. The CDR3 DNA is TGTGCCAGCAGCTTGGCCCAGGCTACGCAGTATTTT.

The rearrangement uses TRBV7-2 and TRBJ1-1; 8 bases map to TRBD1. The J segment lost 5 bases and the V segment lost 2 bases, leaving 4 bases of the junction unmatched. The CDR3 runs to 14 residues. CDR1 SGHTA and CDR2 FQGNSA come from the germline V gene. DNA for the CDR3: TGTGCCAGCAGCTTAAACAGGGGGATGACTGAAGCTTTCTTT. It codes for CASSLNRGMTEAFF.

This sequence joins TRBV7-3 and TRBJ2-2, with 9 positions matching TRBD1. The junction had 4 bases not matched to a gene; V was cut back by 5 bases and J by 6 bases. Per germline, CDR1 SGHTA and CDR2 FQGTGA. This CDR3 spans 14 amino acids. CDR3 bases: TGTGCCAGCAGCCGGGGACAGGGCTCCGGGGAGCTGTTTTTT. This encodes CASSRGQGSGELFF.

V is TRBV9 and J is TRBJ1-2; 7 positions agree with TRBD1. The CDR3 loop spans 15 amino acids. Germline loops: CDR1 SGDLS, CDR2 YYNGEE. The J segment lost 8 bases and the V segment lost 4 bases, leaving 14 bases of the junction unmatched. CDR3 DNA sequence: TGTGCCAGCAGCCCAATACAGGGGCGTCCTAGGGGCTACACCTTC. Protein: CASSPIQGRPRGYTF.

The J gene is TRBJ2-7, the V gene TRBV6-5, with 7 bases aligning to TRBD1. There are 15 residues in the CDR3. With 0 bases clipped from V and 1 base from J, the junction kept 3 bases outside the gene matches. CDR1 is MNHEY and CDR2 is SVGAGI in the germline V gene. The CDR3 spells CASSYSRDSSYEQYF. The CDR3 DNA sequence: TGTGCCAGCAGTTACTCCCGGGACAGTTCCTACGAGCAGTACTTC.

This clone was recorded a few times. The chain joins TRBV6-4 to TRBJ1-2; D remains unclear. CDR3 length equals 16 residues. Deletions cut 5 bases from V and 0 bases from J, with 16 bases between. Germline CDR1 reads MRHNA; CDR2 reads SNTAGT. CDR3 residues: CASSPAGVLANYGYTF. In DNA, the CDR3 is TGTGCCAGCAGTCCGGCCGGGGTCTTAGCTAACTATGGCTACACCTTC.

J is TRBJ1-1 and V is TRBV4-1, with TRBD1 identical over 7 bases. The CDR3 contains 17 residues. V was clipped by 3 bases and J by 3 bases; unmatched bases: 13. Germline lookup yields CDR1 MGHRA and CDR2 YSYEKL. The chain's CDR3 is CASSQTPTGDVDTEAFF. CDR3 nucleotide sequence: TGCGCCAGCAGCCAGACCCCCACAGGGGACGTTGACACTGAAGCTTTCTTT.

V is TRBV5-1 and J is TRBJ2-7; 7 nucleotides align to TRBD1. V was clipped by 4 bases and J by 0 bases; unmatched bases: 7. The germline V gene has CDR1 SGHRS and CDR2 YFSETQ. The CDR3 sequence is 15 residues long. CDR3 protein: CASSLRDSSSYEQYF. CDR3 DNA sequence: TGCGCCAGCAGCCTCCGGGACAGCAGCTCCTACGAGCAGTACTTC.

The genes are TRBV3-1 (or the pseudogene TRBV3-2) and TRBJ2-5; a possible D gene is TRBD1 (5 bases). Trimming stripped 0 bases from V and 4 bases from J, with 18 bases between. Germline CDR1 reads LGHDT; CDR2 reads YNNKEL (reference sequence). The CDR3 covers 17 residues. CDR3 sequence (DNA): TGTGCCAGCAGCCAAGAAGTTTCGAGAGATACAGGAGAGACCCAGTACTTC. Protein: CASSQEVSRDTGETQYF.

The gene calls are TRBV10-3 and TRBJ2-3, with no clear D. This CDR3 has 11 residues. V lost 6 bases and J lost 2, with 3 bases in between. From germline, CDR1 is ENHRY and CDR2 SYGVKD. In DNA form, the CDR3 reads TGTGCCATCAGCATCACAGATACGCAGTATTTT. Translating it yields CAISITDTQYF.

The chain has TRBV7-9 and TRBJ2-7; 8 nucleotides match TRBD1. Germline assignment: CDR1 SEHNR and CDR2 FQNEAQ (reference sequence). Losses at the gene ends were 1 base for V and 0 bases for J; bases not matched to a gene: 5. The CDR3 spans 16 residues. CDR3 DNA: TGTGCCAGCAGCTTAGGCACGGGACAGGACTCCTACGAGCAGTACTTC. Amino acids: CASSLGTGQDSYEQYF.

The V and J genes are TRBV3-1 (or the pseudogene TRBV3-2) and TRBJ1-4; D is unclear. The V gene's germline CDR1 is LGHDT and CDR2 YNNKEL (reference sequence). CDR3 length equals 16 residues. V lost 0 bases and J lost 0, with 8 bases in between. For the CDR3, the DNA is TGTGCCAGCAGCCAAGATATGGAGACAACTAATGAAAAACTGTTTTTT. It is translated as CASSQDMETTNEKLFF.

This chain joins TRBV19 and TRBJ1-2; a weak D match, TRBD1 (6 bases). This CDR3 region has 14 residues. Trimming pared 5 bases from V and 5 bases from J, leaving 15 bases between. Germline CDR1 is LNHDA and CDR2 is SQIVND (reference sequence). The CDR3 nucleotides read TGTGCCAGTAGTCTGGGGGCACCCATTTATGGCTACACCTTC. This codes for CASSLGAPIYGYTF.

V is TRBV3-1 (or the pseudogene TRBV3-2) and J is TRBJ2-4; D perhaps matches TRBD2 (6 bases). From germline, CDR1 is LGHDT and CDR2 YNNKEL (reference sequence). Trimming pared 4 bases from V and 1 base from J, leaving 8 bases between. The CDR3 is made up of 14 amino acids. CDR3 sequence reads: CASSLEGAKNIQYF. CDR3 coding DNA: TGTGCCAGCAGCCTGGAGGGGGCCAAAAACATTCAGTACTTC.

Only a few counts were recorded for this clone. The chain employs TRBV7-9 and TRBJ2-7, with D possibly TRBD1 on 6 matching bases. Between the trimmed V and J ends, which lost 5 bases and 3 bases, there was a span of 11 bases. Per germline, CDR1 SEHNR and CDR2 FQNEAQ (reference sequence). The CDR3 runs to 13 residues. CDR3 nucleotide sequence: TGTGCCAGCAGCCTGGACAGAAGCTACGAGCAGTACTTC. Protein: CASSLDRSYEQYF.

The chain is built from TRBV7-9 and TRBJ2-1; maybe TRBD2 (6 bases). V dropped 4 bases and J dropped 10 bases, with 23 bases sitting between them. Germline CDR1 SEHNR, CDR2 FQNEAQ (reference sequence). This CDR3 is 16 amino acids long. The CDR3 DNA reads TGTGCCAGCAGCTCGGGGACTGTAGGCCCCCGCGGCGAGCAGTTCTTC. Amino acid sequence: CASSSGTVGPRGEQFF. Based on the CDR3 plus reference TRBV7-9 and TRBJ2-1, the full variable domain is DTGVSQNPRHKITKRGQNVTFRCDPISEHNRLYWYRQTLGQGPEFLTYFQNEAQLEKSRLLSDRFSAERPKGSFSTLEIQRTEQGDSAMYLCASSSGTVGPRGEQFFGPGTRLTVL.

This clone appeared a few times. This rearrangement joins TRBV11-3 to TRBJ2-3, with a weak D call TRBD2 (6 bases). V lost 5 bases and J 0 bases, leaving 12 bases between the germline ends. This CDR3 has 15 amino acids. Germline V lookup: CDR1 SGHNT, CDR2 YENEEA. CDR3 DNA sequence: TGTGCCAGCAGCCTAGGGACTCAAAGCACAGATACGCAGTATTTT. It is translated as CASSLGTQSTDTQYF. The variable domain in full, with the rest retrieved from reference TRBV11-3 and TRBJ2-3, is EAGVVQSPRYKIIEKKQPVAFWCNPISGHNTLYWYLQNLGQGPELLIRYENEEAVDDSQLPKDRFSAERLKGVDSTLKIQPAELGDSAVYLCASSLGTQSTDTQYFGPGTRLTVL.

V usage is TRBV6-5 and J usage is TRBJ1-1; D uncertain. Germline V gene lookup returns CDR1 MNHEY and CDR2 SVGAGI. This CDR3 spans 15 amino acids. Trimming left V 0 bases short and J 2 bases short, with 10 bases between. The CDR3 DNA sequence: TGTGCCAGCAGTTACTCGATCCGACTTAACACTGAAGCTTTCTTT. Its translation is CASSYSIRLNTEAFF.